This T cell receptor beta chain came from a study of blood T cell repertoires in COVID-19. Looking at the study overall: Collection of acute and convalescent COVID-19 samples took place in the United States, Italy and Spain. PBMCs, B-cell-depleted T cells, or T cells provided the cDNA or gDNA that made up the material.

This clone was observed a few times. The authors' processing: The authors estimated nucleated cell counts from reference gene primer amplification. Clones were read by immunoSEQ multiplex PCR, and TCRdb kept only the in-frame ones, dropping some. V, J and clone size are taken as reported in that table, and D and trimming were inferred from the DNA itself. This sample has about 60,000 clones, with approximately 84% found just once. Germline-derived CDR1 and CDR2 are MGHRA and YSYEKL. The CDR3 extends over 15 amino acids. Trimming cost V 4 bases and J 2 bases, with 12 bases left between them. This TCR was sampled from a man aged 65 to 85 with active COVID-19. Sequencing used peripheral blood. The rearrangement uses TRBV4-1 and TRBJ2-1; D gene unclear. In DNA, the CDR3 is TGCGCCAGCAGCCCCCGAGGCCAGACCTACAATGAGCAGTTCTTC. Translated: CASSPRGQTYNEQFF.